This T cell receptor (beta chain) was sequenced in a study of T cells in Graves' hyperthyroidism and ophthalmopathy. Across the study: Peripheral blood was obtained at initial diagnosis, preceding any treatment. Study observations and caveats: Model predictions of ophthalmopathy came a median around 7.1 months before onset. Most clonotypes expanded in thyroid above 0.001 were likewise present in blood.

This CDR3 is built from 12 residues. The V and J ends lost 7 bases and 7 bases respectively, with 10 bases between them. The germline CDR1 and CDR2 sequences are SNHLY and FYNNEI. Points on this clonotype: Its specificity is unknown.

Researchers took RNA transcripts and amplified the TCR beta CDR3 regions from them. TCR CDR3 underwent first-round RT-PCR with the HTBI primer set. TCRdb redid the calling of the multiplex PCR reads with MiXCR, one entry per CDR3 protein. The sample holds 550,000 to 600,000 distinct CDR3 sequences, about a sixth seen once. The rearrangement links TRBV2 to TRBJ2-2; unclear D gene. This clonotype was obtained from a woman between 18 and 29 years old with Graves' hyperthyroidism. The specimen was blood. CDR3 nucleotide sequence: TGTGCCAGCACCCCCGGTTACGGGGAGCTGTTTTTT. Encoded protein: CASTPGYGELFF.